Each of the 11 T cell receptor beta chains below was sequenced from the same sample in a study of CD8 T cells in Susac syndrome. The RNA, about 0.45 to 1 ug, was put through reverse transcription using random hexamers. MiXCR, applied by TCRdb to the immunoSEQ multiplex PCR reads, yields one record per CDR3 protein. The sample consists of 150,000 to 200,000 distinct CDR3 sequences, around 95% of them appearing once. Input material: CD4+ T cells from PBMCs. All receptors derive from a human donor in good health.

The chain joins TRBV7-2 to TRBJ2-1; no firm D call. CDR1 SGHTA and CDR2 FQGNSA come from the germline V gene. The V end lost 4 bases, the J end lost 7 bases, and 11 bases lay between the germline ends. The CDR3 extends over 13 amino acids. CDR3 coding DNA: TGTGCCAGCAGCTCCCAGAACTCTAATGAGCAGTTCTTC. The encoded protein is CASSSQNSNEQFF.

The V gene is TRBV29-1, the J gene TRBJ2-5, with TRBD1 matching 9 bases. The junction had 11 bases not matched to a gene; V was cut back by 4 bases and J by 2 bases. The CDR3 has 16 residues. CDR1 and CDR2 from the germline V gene are SQVTM and ANQGSEA. CDR3 region: CSVGGLDRGQQETQYF. DNA of the CDR3: TGCAGCGTTGGGGGACTGGACAGGGGCCAGCAAGAGACCCAGTACTTC.

This clonotype has just one count. The chain uses TRBV5-1 and TRBJ2-1; 7 positions match TRBD1. Germline CDR1 reads SGHRS; CDR2 reads YFSETQ. The junction had 14 bases not matched to a gene; V was cut back by 4 bases and J by 7 bases. The CDR3 length is 16 residues. CDR3 region: CASSVQGTIGVNEQFF. The CDR3 bases are TGCGCCAGCAGCGTACAGGGGACAATCGGCGTTAATGAGCAGTTCTTC. Using reference TRBV5-1 and TRBJ2-1 for the parts outside the CDR3, the full variable domain is KAGVTQTPRYLIKTRGQQVTLSCSPISGHRSVSWYQQTPGQGLQFLFEYFSETQRNKGNFPGRFSGRQFSNSRSEMNVSTLELGDSALYLCASSVQGTIGVNEQFFGPGTRLTVL.

The chain joins TRBV29-1 to TRBJ1-2; unclear D gene. The CDR3 covers 11 residues. Trimming took off 5 bases at V and 2 bases at J, with 6 bases between the two ends. CDR1 is SQVTM and CDR2 is ANQGSEA in the germline V gene. CDR3 coding DNA: TGCAGCGTTTTATGGAACTATGGCTACACCTTC. This translates into CSVLWNYGYTF. Based on the CDR3 plus reference TRBV29-1 and TRBJ1-2, the full variable domain is SAVISQKPSRDICQRGTSLTIQCQVDSQVTMMFWYRQQPGQSLTLIATANQGSEATYESGFVIDKFPISRPNLTFSTLTVSNMSPEDSSIYLCSVLWNYGYTFGSGTRLTVV.

The chain has TRBV6-6 and TRBJ2-7; 11 bases align to TRBD1. The CDR3 length is 16 residues. CDR1 is MNHNY and CDR2 is SVGAGI in the germline V gene (reference sequence). Germline trimming cut 6 bases from V and 0 bases from J; bases unmatched to any gene: 7. The CDR3 region is CASRSRDRGNSYEQYF. In nucleotides, the CDR3 is TGTGCCAGCAGAAGCCGGGACAGGGGGAACTCCTACGAGCAGTACTTC.

The gene calls are TRBV5-1 and TRBJ2-7, with 8 positions matching TRBD1. CDR3 length: 15 residues. Germline CDR1 SGHRS, CDR2 YFSETQ. V trimming: 4 bases; J trimming: 4 bases; junction bases outside the gene matches: 10. The CDR3 spells CASSPRTGSLYEQYF. CDR3 sequence (DNA): TGCGCCAGCAGCCCTCGGACAGGGAGTTTGTACGAGCAGTACTTC.

This clonotype appeared once. This chain uses TRBV5-6 with TRBJ2-2; D unresolved. There are 12 residues in the CDR3. The V end lost 4 bases, the J end lost 7 bases, and 8 bases lay between the germline ends. Germline CDR1 and CDR2: SGHDT and YYEEEE. The DNA for the CDR3 is TGTGCCAGCAGCCCTGGTGGCGGGGAGCTGTTTTTT. Its translation: CASSPGGGELFF. The full variable domain, its missing parts supplied by reference TRBV5-6 and TRBJ2-2, is DAGVTQSPTHLIKTRGQQVTLRCSPKSGHDTVSWYQQALGQGPQFIFQYYEEEERQRGNFPDRFSGHQFPNYSSELNVNALLLGDSALYLCASSPGGGELFFGEGSRLTVL.

CDR3: CSARTGQDYGYTF. The CDR3 DNA sequence: TGCAGTGCTAGAACTGGACAGGACTATGGCTACACCTTC. V gene TRBV20-1 combines with J gene TRBJ1-2, with 7 nucleotides matching TRBD1. CDR3 length: 13 amino acids. J lost 3 bases, V lost 2 bases, and 3 bases had no gene match. Germline CDR1 is DFQATT and CDR2 is SNEGSKA (reference sequence).

The chain has TRBV7-2 and TRBJ2-5; D uncertain. Trimming shortened V by 0 bases and J by 4 bases, and 9 bases separated the two germline ends. The V gene's germline CDR1 is SGHTA and CDR2 FQGNSA. There are 14 residues in the CDR3. CDR3 coding DNA: TGTGCCAGCAGCTTAGCGTGGCCAGGAGAGACCCAGTACTTC. Translated: CASSLAWPGETQYF.

Here the CDR3 reads CASSQDAGSRSPLHF. The CDR3 coding sequence is TGTGCCAGCAGCCAAGACGCGGGCTCACGGTCACCCCTCCACTTT. This chain links TRBV3-1 with TRBJ1-6; D unresolved. With 0 bases removed from V and 10 bases from J, the gap between germline ends came to 13 bases. The length of the CDR3 is 15 residues. Germline CDR1 LGHDT, CDR2 YNNKEL (reference sequence).

The chain links TRBV6-2 or TRBV6-3 to TRBJ2-7; no firm D call. CDR3 size: 12 residues. Trimming pared 6 bases from V and 0 bases from J, leaving 6 bases between. CDR1 is MNHEY, CDR2 SVGEGT, per germline. CDR3 coding DNA: TGTGCCAGCAGCGCAGCCTCCTACGAGCAGTACTTC. This codes for CASSAASYEQYF.